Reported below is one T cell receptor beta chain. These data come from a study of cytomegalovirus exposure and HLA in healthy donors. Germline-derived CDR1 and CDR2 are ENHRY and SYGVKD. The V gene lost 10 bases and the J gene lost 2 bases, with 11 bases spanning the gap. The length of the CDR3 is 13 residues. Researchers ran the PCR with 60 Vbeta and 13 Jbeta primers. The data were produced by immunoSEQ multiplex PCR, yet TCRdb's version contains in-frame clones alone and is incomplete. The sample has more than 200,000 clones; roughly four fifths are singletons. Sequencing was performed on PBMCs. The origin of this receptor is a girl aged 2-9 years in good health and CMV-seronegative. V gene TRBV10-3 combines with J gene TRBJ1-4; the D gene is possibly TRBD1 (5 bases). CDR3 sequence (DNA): TGTGCCAGCCGGCCAGGGACTAATGAAAAACTGTTTTTT. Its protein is CASRPGTNEKLFF.